The present TCR delta chain was sequenced within a study of γδ T cells in repeated Plasmodium falciparum infection. Study conclusions and caveats: Compared with Australian children, Malian Vdelta2-negative repertoires seemed more clonal, less diverse, less shared. One small rural Malian village, predominantly a single ethnic group, supplied the cohort.

Sequencing covered both gamma and delta TCR chains per sample. TCRdb used CATT to re-call clones from the multiplex PCR reads. The table shows tens of thousands of delta-chain clones, with more than 0.85% occurring only once. Vgamma9/Vdelta2+ and Vdelta2-negative gammadelta T cells were flow-sorted from PBMC for bulk sequencing. CDR3 length: 15 residues. J gave up 4 bases and V 0 bases, and 5 bases lay outside the gene matches. Germline V lookup: CDR1 GEAIGNYY, CDR2 EKD. Of note for this clone: The antigen is undetermined. TCRdb records a much larger clone's protein for this DNA, with a difference at residue 6 that likely arises from a read error; the protein given is the translation of the DNA.

The sequence came from a pool of human donors (malaria-infected and uninfected, not separated). V is TRDV2 and J is TRDJ1, with TRDD3 matching over 9 bases. Germline matching of the DNA provided the J gene here, since TCRdb leaves it blank. The material sequenced was gamma-delta T cells from blood. CDR3 nucleotides: TGTGCCTGTGACACCATGGGGGATAGGGGCGATAAACTCATCTTT. This encodes CACDTMGDRGDKLIF.